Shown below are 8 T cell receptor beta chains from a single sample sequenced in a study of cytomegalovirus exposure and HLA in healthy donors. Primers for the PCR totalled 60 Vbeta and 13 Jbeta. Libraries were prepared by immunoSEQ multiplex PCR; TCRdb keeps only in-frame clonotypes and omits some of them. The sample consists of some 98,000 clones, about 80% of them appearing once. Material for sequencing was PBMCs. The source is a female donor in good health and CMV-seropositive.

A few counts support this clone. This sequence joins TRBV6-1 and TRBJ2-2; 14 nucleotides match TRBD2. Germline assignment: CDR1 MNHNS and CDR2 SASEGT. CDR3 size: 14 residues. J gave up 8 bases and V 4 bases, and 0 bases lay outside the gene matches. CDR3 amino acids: CASSGLAGGGELFF. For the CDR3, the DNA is TGTGCCAGCAGTGGACTAGCGGGAGGGGGGGAGCTGTTTTTT.

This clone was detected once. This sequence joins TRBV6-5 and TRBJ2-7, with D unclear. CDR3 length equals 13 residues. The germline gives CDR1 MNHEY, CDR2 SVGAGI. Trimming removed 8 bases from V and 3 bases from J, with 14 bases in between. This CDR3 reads CASVGSPNYEQYF. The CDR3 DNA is TGTGCCAGCGTGGGCAGCCCTAACTACGAGCAGTACTTC.

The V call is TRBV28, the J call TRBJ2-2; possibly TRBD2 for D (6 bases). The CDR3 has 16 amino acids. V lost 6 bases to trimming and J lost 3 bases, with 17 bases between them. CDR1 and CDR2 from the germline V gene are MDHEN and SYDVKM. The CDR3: CASRGHAPGDTGELFF. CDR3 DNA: TGTGCCAGCAGGGGCCACGCCCCGGGGGACACCGGGGAGCTGTTTTTT.

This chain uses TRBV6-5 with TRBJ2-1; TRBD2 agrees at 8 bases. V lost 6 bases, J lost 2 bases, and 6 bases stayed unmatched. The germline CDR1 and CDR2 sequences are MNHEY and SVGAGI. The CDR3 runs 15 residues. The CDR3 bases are TGTGCCAGCAGGATAACGGGGGGGCCCTACAATGAGCAGTTCTTC. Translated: CASRITGGPYNEQFF.

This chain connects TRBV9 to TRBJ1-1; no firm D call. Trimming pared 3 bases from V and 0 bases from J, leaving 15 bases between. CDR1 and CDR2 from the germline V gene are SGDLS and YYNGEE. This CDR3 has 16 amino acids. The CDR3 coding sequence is TGTGCCAGCAGCGCCCCTGCGAGGTTTGTGAACACTGAAGCTTTCTTT. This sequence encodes CASSAPARFVNTEAFF.

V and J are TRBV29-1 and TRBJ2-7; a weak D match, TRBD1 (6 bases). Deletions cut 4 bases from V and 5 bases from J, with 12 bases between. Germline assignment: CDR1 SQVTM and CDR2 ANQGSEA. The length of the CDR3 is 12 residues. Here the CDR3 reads CSVAGERNEQYF. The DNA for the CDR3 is TGCAGCGTTGCAGGGGAACGGAACGAGCAGTACTTC.

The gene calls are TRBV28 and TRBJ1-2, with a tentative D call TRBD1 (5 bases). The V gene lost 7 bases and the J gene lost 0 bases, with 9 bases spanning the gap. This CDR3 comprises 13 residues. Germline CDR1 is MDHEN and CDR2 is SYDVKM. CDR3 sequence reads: CASTKTANYGYTF. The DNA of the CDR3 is TGTGCCAGCACGAAGACAGCTAACTATGGCTACACCTTC.

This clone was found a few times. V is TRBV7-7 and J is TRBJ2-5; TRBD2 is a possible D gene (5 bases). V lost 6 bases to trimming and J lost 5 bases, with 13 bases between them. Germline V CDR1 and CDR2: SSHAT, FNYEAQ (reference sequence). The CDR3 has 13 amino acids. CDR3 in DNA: TGTGCCAGCAGGGACTGGACCTGGGAGACCCAGTACTTC. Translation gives CASRDWTWETQYF.